The 27 T cell receptor beta chains presented below share a single source sample, sequenced in a study of T-cell memory formation after mild COVID-19 (dated by TCRdb to the early 2020s). Libraries came from 5' RACE. Reads for this sample came from an Illumina NovaSeq 6000. The public reads were reanalyzed by TCRdb: fastp trimming at Q25, MiXCR alignment, in-frame beta chains only. Identical CDR3 proteins give one entry, which carries the most common genes and DNA. Recorded for this sample are tens of thousands of distinct CDR3 sequences; about 16% of them occurred a single time. Clones ranked in the top ten supply approximately 40% of the sample. Source material: PBMCs or a T cell subset sorted from them (not recorded which). Source of these receptors: a man aged 18-30 years who had mild COVID-19 (a few samples of this study predate the infection). The sample titles of this study are shuffled in the database, so cell type and time point are left out; the donor was told from shared clones.

V and J are TRBV5-1 and TRBJ2-3, with D possibly being TRBD1 (5 bases). V shed 4 bases and J shed 2 bases, with 11 bases lying between them. The CDR3 spans 14 residues. The germline CDR1 and CDR2 sequences are SGHRS and YFSETQ. CDR3 DNA: TGCGCCAGCAGCGCCTACAGGACCACAGATACGCAGTATTTT. Translation gives CASSAYRTTDTQYF.

This chain links TRBV4-1 with TRBJ2-1; D is uncertain. V shed 1 base and J shed 0 bases, with 13 bases lying between them. The germline V gene encodes CDR1 MGHRA and CDR2 YSYEKL. The CDR3 is 17 residues long. For the CDR3, the DNA is TGCGCCAGCAGCCAAGGCCCCCACGAGAGCTCCTACAATGAGCAGTTCTTC. As protein: CASSQGPHESSYNEQFF.

In this sample, this clonotype turned up many times. The chain couples TRBV13 to TRBJ2-1; 9 nucleotides line up with TRBD2. Germline values: CDR1 PRHDT, CDR2 FYEKMQ (reference sequence). V was pared by 1 base and J by 1 base, with 5 bases of the junction left unmatched. The CDR3 runs 17 residues. Here the CDR3 reads CASSLVAGEPSYNEQFF. The CDR3 nucleotides read TGTGCCAGCAGCTTAGTAGCGGGGGAACCGTCCTACAATGAGCAGTTCTTC.

This clonotype was picked up a small number of times. J is TRBJ1-1 and V is TRBV25-1; 8 bases line up with TRBD1. J was trimmed by 4 bases and V by 6 bases; bases with no gene match: 4. The CDR3 spans 13 residues. Germline V gene lookup returns CDR1 MGHDK and CDR2 SYGVNS. The CDR3 DNA reads as TGTGCCAGCAGAGAACAGGGGGTCACTGAAGCTTTCTTT. Its protein product is CASREQGVTEAFF. Using reference TRBV25-1 and TRBJ1-1 for the parts outside the CDR3, the full variable domain is EADIYQTPRYLVIGTGKKITLECSQTMGHDKMYWYQQDPGMELHLIHYSYGVNSTEKGDLSSESTVSRIRTEHFPLTLESARPSHTSQYLCASREQGVTEAFFGQGTRLTVV.

For the CDR3, the DNA is TGTGCCAGCAGGTCCGGGGTTTTCGAGCAGTACTTC. It is translated as CASRSGVFEQYF. V usage is TRBV2 and J usage is TRBJ2-7, with D perhaps matching TRBD2 (5 bases). The CDR3 has 12 residues. V was trimmed by 6 bases and J by 6 bases, leaving 12 bases between them. Germline CDR1 SNHLY, CDR2 FYNNEI.

This clonotype has just a few counts. The rearrangement joins TRBV4-2 to TRBJ2-5; 8 nucleotides line up with TRBD2. This CDR3 region has 15 residues. V lost 0 bases to trimming and J lost 5 bases; unmatched junction nucleotides: 5. Germline CDR1 LGHNA, CDR2 YNFKEQ. The CDR3 coding sequence is TGTGCCAGCAGCCAAGAGGCCGGGGGGGCGGAGACCCAGTACTTC. Translated, it gives CASSQEAGGAETQYF.

CDR3 sequence: CASSSPSAGPGDEQFF. Here the CDR3 DNA reads TGTGCCAGCAGCTCACCTAGCGCGGGGCCGGGGGATGAGCAGTTCTTC. The chain employs TRBV11-2 and TRBJ2-1; tentatively, D is TRBD2 (6 bases). The CDR3 spans 16 residues. Trimming left V 4 bases short and J 8 bases short, with 21 bases between. Germline V gene lookup returns CDR1 SGHAT and CDR2 FQNNGV.

Comment on this clonotype: The CDR3 carries no conserved terminal phenylalanine or tryptophan, so it likely arises from a read error. The chain carries TRBV6-5 and TRBJ2-5, with 9 bases fitting TRBD2. Germline loops: CDR1 MNHEY, CDR2 SVGAGI. The length of the CDR3 is 16 residues. The ends lost 2 bases at V and 5 bases at J; junction bases unmatched: 9. CDR3 sequence reads: CASSYGAGGPMETQYL. Here the CDR3 DNA reads TGTGCCAGCAGTTACGGGGCGGGGGGGCCAATGGAGACCCAGTACTTA.

The CDR3 region is CASSLKLSGTDTQYF. The CDR3 nucleotides are TGTGCCAGCAGCTTAAAACTGAGTGGGACAGATACGCAGTATTTT. The chain links TRBV7-3 to TRBJ2-3; D ambiguous. The CDR3 consists of 15 residues. Trimming pared 1 base from V and 3 bases from J, leaving 11 bases between. Germline-derived CDR1 and CDR2 are SGHTA and FQGTGA.

This clonotype appeared many times. This sequence joins TRBV5-6 and TRBJ2-6; tentatively, D is TRBD1 (5 bases). CDR3 length: 18 residues. Germline loops: CDR1 SGHDT, CDR2 YYEEEE. Trimming pared 1 base from V and 3 bases from J, leaving 17 bases between. The CDR3 region is CASSLLGRVGIGANVLTF. DNA of the CDR3: TGTGCCAGCAGCTTGCTAGGCAGGGTGGGAATTGGGGCCAACGTCCTGACTTTC.

V usage is TRBV10-2 and J usage is TRBJ1-1, with D possibly being TRBD1 (6 bases). With 4 bases removed from V and 0 bases from J, the gap between germline ends came to 15 bases. The germline V gene encodes CDR1 WSHSY and CDR2 SAAADI. CDR3 size: 16 residues. CDR3 sequence: CASSVPPGGLNTEAFF. In DNA, the CDR3 is TGCGCCAGCAGTGTCCCACCTGGGGGGCTGAACACTGAAGCTTTCTTT.

V is TRBV28 and J is TRBJ2-7, with TRBD1 identical over 8 bases. Germline CDR1 is MDHEN and CDR2 is SYDVKM. The length of the CDR3 is 15 residues. Trimming cost V 5 bases and J 0 bases; bases outside gene matches: 6. The DNA of the CDR3 is TGTGCCAGCAGTCCGCCGACAGGGGACTCCTACGAGCAGTACGTC. Translated: CASSPPTGDSYEQYV.

The chain couples TRBV6-2 or TRBV6-3 to TRBJ2-7, with D tentatively TRBD2 (5 bases). Per germline, CDR1 MNHEY and CDR2 SVGEGT. Trimming left V 10 bases short and J 5 bases short, with 15 bases between. The length of the CDR3 is 12 residues. The CDR3: CATGSNRNEQYF. The CDR3 DNA reads as TGTGCCACGGGATCCAATAGAAACGAGCAGTACTTC.

The V gene is TRBV10-2, the J gene TRBJ2-7; D possibly uses TRBD1 or TRBD2 (7 bases each). The CDR3 has 15 residues. The V gene lost 6 bases and the J gene lost 4 bases, with 19 bases spanning the gap. Per the germline V gene, CDR1 is WSHSY and CDR2 is SAAADI. This chain's CDR3 is CASRSPTGRVYEQYF. The CDR3 DNA is TGCGCCAGCAGGTCCCCGACAGGGAGGGTTTACGAGCAGTACTTC.

This rearrangement joins TRBV4-3 to TRBJ1-2; 10 bases agree with TRBD1. Germline V gives CDR1 LGHNA, CDR2 YSLEER. There are 13 residues in the CDR3. V dropped 3 bases and J dropped 5; count of bases not matched to a gene: 0. As DNA, the CDR3 is TGCGCCAGCAGCCAGGGACAGGGGTATGGCTACACCTTC. Protein sequence: CASSQGQGYGYTF.

This clonotype has a handful of counts. The J gene is TRBJ2-1, the V gene TRBV5-5; D perhaps matches TRBD2 (5 bases). In germline, CDR1 is SGHKS, CDR2 YYEKEE (reference sequence). The CDR3 contains 13 residues. V lost 2 bases to trimming and J lost 7 bases, with 10 bases between them. The CDR3 DNA reads TGTGCCAGCAGCTTAGCGGTCTTGAATGAGCAGTTCTTC. Amino acids: CASSLAVLNEQFF. Looking up the rest from reference TRBV5-5 and TRBJ2-1 gives the full variable domain: DAGVTQSPTHLIKTRGQQVTLRCSPISGHKSVSWYQQVLGQGPQFIFQYYEKEERGRGNFPDRFSARQFPNYSSELNVNALLLGDSALYLCASSLAVLNEQFFGPGTRLTVL.

This clonotype was counted between two and nine times. V usage is TRBV6-2 or TRBV6-3 and J usage is TRBJ1-2; perhaps TRBD1 as D (5 bases). Germline CDR1 is MNHEY and CDR2 is SVGEGT. Trimming shortened V by 6 bases and J by 5 bases, and 16 bases separated the two germline ends. This CDR3 is built from 14 residues. DNA for the CDR3: TGTGCCAGCAGCGGACATACCCTTCATTATGGCTACACCTTC. Protein: CASSGHTLHYGYTF.

The chain is built from TRBV10-3 and TRBJ1-5; TRBD1 matches at 8 bases. The CDR3 consists of 14 residues. Germline V CDR1 and CDR2: ENHRY, SYGVKD. V shed 4 bases, J shed 6 bases, and the junction held 5 bases outside the gene matches. DNA for the CDR3: TGTGCCATCAGTGCCGGACAGGGCGGTCAGCCCCAGCATTTT. This sequence encodes CAISAGQGGQPQHF.

This sequence joins TRBV2 and TRBJ1-5; 9 bases align to TRBD1. Looked up from germline, CDR1 is SNHLY and CDR2 is FYNNEI. The CDR3 extends over 14 amino acids. V lost 6 bases, J lost 7 bases, and 7 bases stayed unmatched. CDR3 coding DNA: TGTGCCAGCAGCCCCGGACAGGGGACACAGCCCCAGCATTTT. Translated, it gives CASSPGQGTQPQHF.

This CDR3 reads CASSQDWKPNQPQHF. The CDR3, as DNA: TGTGCCAGCAGCCAAGATTGGAAGCCCAATCAGCCCCAGCATTTT. J is TRBJ1-5 and V is TRBV3-1; D ambiguous. The CDR3 runs 15 residues. Trimming removed 0 bases from V and 3 bases from J, with 9 bases in between. Germline CDR1 LGHDT, CDR2 YNNKEL (reference sequence). The complete variable domain, with remaining parts taken from reference TRBV3-1 and TRBJ1-5, reads DTAVSQTPKYLVTQMGNDKSIKCEQNLGHDTMYWYKQDSKKFLKIMFSYNNKELIINETVPNRFSPKSPDKAHLNLHINSLELGDSAVYFCASSQDWKPNQPQHFGDGTRLSIL.

This clonotype was counted a few times. V gene TRBV4-1 combines with J gene TRBJ2-5; TRBD1 matches at 12 bases. Germline values: CDR1 MGHRA, CDR2 YSYEKL. Unmatched junction bases numbered 14, after V lost 7 bases and J lost 5 bases. The length of the CDR3 is 17 residues. The CDR3 region is CASTFSGTGGFGETQYF. The CDR3 DNA reads as TGCGCCAGCACCTTTAGCGGGACAGGGGGCTTCGGTGAGACCCAGTACTTC.

This chain links TRBV6-2 or TRBV6-3 with TRBJ2-7, with 7 bases fitting TRBD2. Trimming at V came to 4 bases and at J to 2 bases, leaving 5 bases not matched to a gene. The CDR3 covers 14 residues. Germline V gives CDR1 MNHEY, CDR2 SVGEGT. Here the CDR3 reads CASSWGLTTYEQYF. As DNA, the CDR3 is TGTGCCAGCAGTTGGGGACTAACTACCTACGAGCAGTACTTC.

This clonotype appeared many times. This CDR3 reads CASSQDLAGVWNEQFF. The CDR3 nucleotides read TGCGCCAGCAGCCAAGATTTAGCGGGGGTTTGGAATGAGCAGTTCTTC. The V gene is TRBV4-3, the J gene TRBJ2-1; 9 nucleotides align to TRBD2. The germline gives CDR1 LGHNA, CDR2 YSLEER. The CDR3 runs to 16 residues. J gave up 7 bases and V 0 bases, and 7 bases lay outside the gene matches.

This clonotype was seen ten or more times. CDR3 DNA sequence: TGCAGCGTTGATAGGGGCACAGATACGCAGTATTTT. As protein: CSVDRGTDTQYF. The chain recombines TRBV29-1 with TRBJ2-3; D gene uncertain. Germline CDR1 is SQVTM and CDR2 is ANQGSEA. V lost 3 bases and J 1 base, leaving 5 bases between the germline ends. CDR3 length equals 12 residues.

The CDR3 DNA follows: TGTGCCAGCAGCTTTGATGATACGCAGTATTTT. It specifies CASSFDDTQYF. V usage is TRBV7-9 and J usage is TRBJ2-3; D remains unclear. The V end lost 3 bases, the J end lost 6 bases, and 4 bases lay between the germline ends. The CDR3 spans 11 residues. Germline assignment: CDR1 SEHNR and CDR2 FQNEAQ (reference sequence).

Only a few counts were recorded for this clonotype. CDR3 sequence (DNA): TGTGCCAGCAGCTTACTGGGTAACACAGATACGCAGTATTTT. It is translated as CASSLLGNTDTQYF. V usage is TRBV7-3 and J usage is TRBJ2-3, with unresolved D. Germline V gene data show CDR1 as SGHTA and CDR2 as FQGTGA. Trimming cost V 2 bases and J 2 bases, with 8 bases left between them. The CDR3 covers 14 residues.

This chain connects TRBV11-2 to TRBJ2-5, with D tentatively TRBD1 (5 bases). The CDR3 loop spans 12 amino acids. In germline, CDR1 is SGHAT, CDR2 FQNNGV. The germline V and J ends were trimmed by 5 bases and 5 bases, with 9 bases remaining between them. The CDR3 spells CASSPGWETQYF. CDR3 sequence (DNA): TGTGCCAGCAGCCCAGGGTGGGAGACCCAGTACTTC. The variable domain in full, completed from reference TRBV11-2 and TRBJ2-5, reads EAGVAQSPRYKIIEKRQSVAFWCNPISGHATLYWYQQILGQGPKLLIQFQNNGVVDDSQLPKDRFSAERLKGVDSTLKIQPAKLEDSAVYLCASSPGWETQYFGPGTRLLVL.